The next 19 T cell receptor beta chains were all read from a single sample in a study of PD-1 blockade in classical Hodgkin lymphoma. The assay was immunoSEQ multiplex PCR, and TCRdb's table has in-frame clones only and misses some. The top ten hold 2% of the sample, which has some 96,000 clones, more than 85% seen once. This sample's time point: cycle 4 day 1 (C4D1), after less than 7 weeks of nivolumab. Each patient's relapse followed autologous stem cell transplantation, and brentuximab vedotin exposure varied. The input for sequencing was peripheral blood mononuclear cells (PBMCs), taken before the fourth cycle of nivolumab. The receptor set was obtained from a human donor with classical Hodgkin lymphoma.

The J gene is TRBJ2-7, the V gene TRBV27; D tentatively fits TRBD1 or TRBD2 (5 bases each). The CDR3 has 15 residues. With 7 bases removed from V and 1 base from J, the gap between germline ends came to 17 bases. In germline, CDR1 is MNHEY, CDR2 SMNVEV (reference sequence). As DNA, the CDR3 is TGTGCCAGCAATCCTCAGGGCGGGCTATCCTACGAGCAGTACTTC. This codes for CASNPQGGLSYEQYF.

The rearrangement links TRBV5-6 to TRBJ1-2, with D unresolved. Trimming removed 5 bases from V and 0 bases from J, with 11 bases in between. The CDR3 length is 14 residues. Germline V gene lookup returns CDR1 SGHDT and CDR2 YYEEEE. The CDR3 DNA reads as TGTGCCAGCAGTCTCAACATTGCTAACTATGGCTACACCTTC. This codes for CASSLNIANYGYTF. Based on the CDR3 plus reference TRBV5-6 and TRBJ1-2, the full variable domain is DAGVTQSPTHLIKTRGQQVTLRCSPKSGHDTVSWYQQALGQGPQFIFQYYEEEERQRGNFPDRFSGHQFPNYSSELNVNALLLGDSALYLCASSLNIANYGYTFGSGTRLTVV.

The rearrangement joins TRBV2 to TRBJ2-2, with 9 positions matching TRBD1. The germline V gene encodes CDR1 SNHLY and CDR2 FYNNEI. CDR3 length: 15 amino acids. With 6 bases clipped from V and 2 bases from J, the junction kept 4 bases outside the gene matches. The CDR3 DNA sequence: TGTGCCAGCAGAGTACAGGGGGCTAACACCGGGGAGCTGTTTTTT. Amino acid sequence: CASRVQGANTGELFF.

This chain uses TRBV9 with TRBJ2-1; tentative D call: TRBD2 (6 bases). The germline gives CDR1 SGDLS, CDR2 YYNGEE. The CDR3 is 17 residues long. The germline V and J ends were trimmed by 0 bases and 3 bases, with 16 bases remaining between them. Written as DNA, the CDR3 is TGTGCCAGCAGCGTAGTGTCTGCGGGATCGCGCTACAATGAGCAGTTCTTC. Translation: CASSVVSAGSRYNEQFF.

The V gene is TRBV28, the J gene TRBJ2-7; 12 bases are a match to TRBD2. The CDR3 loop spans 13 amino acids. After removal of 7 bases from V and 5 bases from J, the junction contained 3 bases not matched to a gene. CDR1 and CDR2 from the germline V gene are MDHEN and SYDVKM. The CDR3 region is CASTLAGGDEQYF. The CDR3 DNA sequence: TGTGCCAGCACCCTAGCGGGAGGGGACGAGCAGTACTTC.

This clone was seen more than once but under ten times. The CDR3 DNA sequence: TGTGCCAGCAGTCCCCTCGCGTTAAAGGAGTTCTCCGAGCAGTACTTC. Translating it yields CASSPLALKEFSEQYF. The chain employs TRBV27 and TRBJ2-7; D call uncertain. The CDR3 runs 16 residues. With 5 bases removed from V and 6 bases from J, the gap between germline ends came to 23 bases. Germline CDR1 is MNHEY and CDR2 is SMNVEV (reference sequence).

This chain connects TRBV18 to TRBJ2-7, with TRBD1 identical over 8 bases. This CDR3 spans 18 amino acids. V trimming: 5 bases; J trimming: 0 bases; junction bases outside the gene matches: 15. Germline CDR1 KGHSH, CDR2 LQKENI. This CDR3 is CASSADRGSTLSSYEQYF. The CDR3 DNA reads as TGTGCCAGCTCAGCAGACAGGGGCTCCACCCTGAGCTCCTACGAGCAGTACTTC. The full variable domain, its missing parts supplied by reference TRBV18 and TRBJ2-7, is NAGVMQNPRHLVRRRGQEARLRCSPMKGHSHVYWYRQLPEEGLKFMVYLQKENIIDESGMPKERFSAEFPKEGPSILRIQQVVRGDSAAYFCASSADRGSTLSSYEQYFGPGTRLTVT.

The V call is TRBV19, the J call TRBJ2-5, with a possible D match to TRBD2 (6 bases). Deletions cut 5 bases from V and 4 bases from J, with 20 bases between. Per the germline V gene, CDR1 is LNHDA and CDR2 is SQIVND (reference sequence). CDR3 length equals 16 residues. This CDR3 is CASSPRGGIGIETQYF. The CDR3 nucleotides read TGTGCCAGTAGTCCCCGCGGCGGGATTGGGATAGAGACCCAGTACTTC.

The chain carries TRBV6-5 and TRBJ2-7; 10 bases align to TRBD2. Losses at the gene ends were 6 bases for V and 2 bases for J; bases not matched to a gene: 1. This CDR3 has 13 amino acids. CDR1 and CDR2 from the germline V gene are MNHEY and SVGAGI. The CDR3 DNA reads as TGTGCCAGCAGCCTAGCGGGAGCCTACGAGCAGTACTTC. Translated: CASSLAGAYEQYF.

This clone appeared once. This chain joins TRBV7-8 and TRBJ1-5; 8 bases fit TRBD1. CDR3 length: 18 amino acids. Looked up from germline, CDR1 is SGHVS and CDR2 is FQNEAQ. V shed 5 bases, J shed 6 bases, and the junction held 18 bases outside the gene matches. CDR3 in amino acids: CASSKVLGQGPLGQPQHF. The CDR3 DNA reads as TGTGCCAGCAGCAAAGTCCTAGGACAGGGACCTTTAGGTCAGCCCCAGCATTTT.

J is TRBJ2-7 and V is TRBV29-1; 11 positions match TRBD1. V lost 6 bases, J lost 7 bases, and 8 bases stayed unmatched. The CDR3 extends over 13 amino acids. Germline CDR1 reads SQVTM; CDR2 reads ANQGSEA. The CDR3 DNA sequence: TGCAGCGTCGATGGACAGGGGGCTAGGGAGCAGTACTTC. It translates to CSVDGQGAREQYF.

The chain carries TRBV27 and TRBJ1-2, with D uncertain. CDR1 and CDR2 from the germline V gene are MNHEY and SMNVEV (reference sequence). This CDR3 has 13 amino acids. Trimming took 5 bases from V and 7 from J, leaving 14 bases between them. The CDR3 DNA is TGTGCCAGCAGTCCCTCCGCCGCGGTTGGCTACACCTTC. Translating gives CASSPSAAVGYTF.

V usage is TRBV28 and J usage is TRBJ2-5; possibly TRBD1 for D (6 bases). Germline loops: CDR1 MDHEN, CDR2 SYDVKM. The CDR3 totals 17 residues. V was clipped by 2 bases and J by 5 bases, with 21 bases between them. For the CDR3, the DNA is TGTGCCAGCAGTTTAAATGTCCTGTTCGCAGGGGAGGAGACCCAGTACTTC. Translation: CASSLNVLFAGEETQYF.

The chain's CDR3 is CASSLIAGTKITDIQYF. The CDR3 DNA sequence: TGTGCCAGCAGTTTAATAGCGGGGACCAAAATAACGGATATTCAGTACTTC. The V and J genes are TRBV28 and TRBJ2-4; 8 bases are shared with TRBD2. Losses at the gene ends were 2 bases for V and 10 bases for J; bases not matched to a gene: 16. This CDR3 contains 17 residues. CDR1 and CDR2 from the germline V gene are MDHEN and SYDVKM. Full variable domain (missing parts from reference TRBV28 and TRBJ2-4): DVKVTQSSRYLVKRTGEKVFLECVQDMDHENMFWYRQDPGLGLRLIYFSYDVKMKEKGDIPEGYSVSREKKERFSLILESASTNQTSMYLCASSLIAGTKITDIQYFGAGTRLSVL.

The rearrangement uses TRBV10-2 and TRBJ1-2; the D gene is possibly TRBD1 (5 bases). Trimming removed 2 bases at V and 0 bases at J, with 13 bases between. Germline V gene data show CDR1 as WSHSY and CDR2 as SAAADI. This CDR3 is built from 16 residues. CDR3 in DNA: TGCGCCAGCAGTGAGCCCCGACAGCTGACTAACTATGGCTACACCTTC. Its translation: CASSEPRQLTNYGYTF.

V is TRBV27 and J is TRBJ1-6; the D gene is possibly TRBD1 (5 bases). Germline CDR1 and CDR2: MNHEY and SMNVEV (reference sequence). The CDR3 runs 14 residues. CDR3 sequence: CASRPGSYNSPLHF. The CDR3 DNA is TGTGCGAGCCGGCCAGGGTCTTATAATTCACCCCTCCACTTT.

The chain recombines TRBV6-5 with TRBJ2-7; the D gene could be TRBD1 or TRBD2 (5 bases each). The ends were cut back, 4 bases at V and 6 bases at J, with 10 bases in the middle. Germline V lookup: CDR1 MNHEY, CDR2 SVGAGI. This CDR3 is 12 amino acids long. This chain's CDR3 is CASSFTGLEQYF. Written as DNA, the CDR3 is TGTGCCAGCAGTTTTACGGGGCTCGAGCAGTACTTC.

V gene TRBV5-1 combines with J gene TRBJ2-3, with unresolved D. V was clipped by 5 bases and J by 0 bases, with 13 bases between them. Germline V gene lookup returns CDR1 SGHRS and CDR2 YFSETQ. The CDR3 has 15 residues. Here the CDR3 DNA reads TGCGCCAGCAGAAATCTTCACTCTAGCACAGATACGCAGTATTTT. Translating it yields CASRNLHSSTDTQYF.

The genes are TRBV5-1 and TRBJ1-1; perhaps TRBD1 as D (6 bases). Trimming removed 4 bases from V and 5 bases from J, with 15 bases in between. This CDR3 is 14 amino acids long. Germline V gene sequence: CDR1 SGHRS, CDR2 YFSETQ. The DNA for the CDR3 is TGCGCCAGCAGCGGTACAGGGTCTAGGACTGAAGCTTTCTTT. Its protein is CASSGTGSRTEAFF.